The 15 T cell receptor beta chains given below trace back to one sample, sequenced in a study of T cell responses to AZD1222 COVID-19 vaccine (TCRdb year 2021). Preparation of the library involved the immunoSEQ multiplex PCR assay. Entries here come from immuneACCESS through TCRdb and include only in-frame sequences with V and J called. Some clones fail to appear in such tables; in the studies checked, an unresolved V gene covers under half of the shortfall, and the cause of the remainder is unknown. The sample includes about 140,000 clones, with just under 95% observed a single time. The ten largest clones represent around 1.7% of the sample. In light of the paper, this sample's time point label describes: baseline before first vaccination. Material: peripheral blood, obtained on day 0 of AZD1222 vaccination. The source is an adult in good health.

This chain joins TRBV5-1 and TRBJ1-1; 9 bases are a match to TRBD1. The CDR3 runs 17 residues. The trim removed 0 bases at V and 0 bases at J, leaving 6 bases unmatched. From germline, CDR1 is SGHRS and CDR2 YFSETQ. This CDR3 reads CASSLAGTGRLNTEAFF. Written as DNA, the CDR3 is TGCGCCAGCAGCTTGGCCGGGACAGGGAGGCTGAACACTGAAGCTTTCTTT.

This chain links TRBV27 with TRBJ2-1; D unclear. Trimming pared 2 bases from V and 0 bases from J, leaving 5 bases between. The length of the CDR3 is 14 residues. Germline CDR1 and CDR2: MNHEY and SMNVEV (reference sequence). The CDR3 DNA follows: TGTGCCAGCAGTTTACTTAGCTCCTACAATGAGCAGTTCTTC. Protein product: CASSLLSSYNEQFF.

The count of this clone is one. The chain is built from TRBV15 and TRBJ2-2; D remains unclear. This CDR3 contains 14 residues. The germline V gene encodes CDR1 LNHNV and CDR2 YYDKDF (reference sequence). Trimming removed 3 bases at V and 8 bases at J, with 13 bases between. The chain's CDR3 is CATSSLSFTGELFF. CDR3 coding DNA: TGTGCCACCAGCAGTCTCTCCTTTACTGGGGAGCTGTTTTTT.

V and J are TRBV29-1 and TRBJ2-7; 10 nucleotides match TRBD1. Germline CDR1 SQVTM, CDR2 ANQGSEA. The length of the CDR3 is 13 residues. After removal of 4 bases from V and 7 bases from J, the junction contained 7 bases not matched to a gene. For the CDR3, the DNA is TGCAGCGTTGGGGGACAGGGGTTCCGAGAGCAGTACTTC. Its protein is CSVGGQGFREQYF.

The chain joins TRBV29-1 to TRBJ2-5, with 8 bases lining up with TRBD2. This CDR3 is 13 amino acids long. Germline lookup yields CDR1 SQVTM and CDR2 ANQGSEA. V shed 5 bases, J shed 5 bases, and the junction held 7 bases outside the gene matches. CDR3 DNA sequence: TGCAGCGTTAGCGGGAGTAGTAAGGAGACCCAGTACTTC. Translating gives CSVSGSSKETQYF.

V usage is TRBV3-1 (or the pseudogene TRBV3-2) and J usage is TRBJ2-3, with 16 bases lining up with TRBD2. Germline CDR1 and CDR2: LGHDT and YNNKEL (reference sequence). This CDR3 has 21 residues. J was trimmed by 5 bases and V by 3 bases; bases with no gene match: 17. The CDR3 bases are TGTGCCAGCAGCCAGTGGGGACTAGCGGGAGGGCCATCCGTCTCTCGAGATACGCAGTATTTT. Protein: CASSQWGLAGGPSVSRDTQYF.

The chain carries TRBV2 and TRBJ2-1; D gene ambiguous. V was shortened by 8 bases and J by 0 bases, with 11 bases between the two germline ends. CDR1 SNHLY and CDR2 FYNNEI come from the germline V gene. This CDR3 has 14 amino acids. Here the CDR3 DNA reads TGTGCCAGCGGGGTATTGAGCTCCTACAATGAGCAGTTCTTC. This gives the protein CASGVLSSYNEQFF.

The CDR3 sequence is CASSYGLAAFWGPDTQYF. CDR3 nucleotides: TGTGCCAGCAGCTACGGACTAGCGGCTTTTTGGGGCCCAGATACGCAGTATTTT. The chain uses TRBV5-6 and TRBJ2-3; 10 bases align to TRBD2. V dropped 3 bases and J dropped 4; count of bases not matched to a gene: 14. The germline CDR1 and CDR2 sequences are SGHDT and YYEEEE. The CDR3 loop spans 18 amino acids.

The table lists this clone with a few counts. This chain joins TRBV4-1 and TRBJ1-2, with unresolved D. Germline CDR1 MGHRA, CDR2 YSYEKL. This CDR3 region has 16 residues. V lost 0 bases to trimming and J lost 4 bases, with 15 bases between them. This chain's CDR3 is CASSQESGMYSYGYTF. DNA for the CDR3: TGCGCCAGCAGCCAAGAATCCGGAATGTACTCCTATGGCTACACCTTC.

This chain uses TRBV29-1 with TRBJ1-4; D perhaps matches TRBD1 (5 bases). There are 14 residues in the CDR3. Germline V gives CDR1 SQVTM, CDR2 ANQGSEA. V was trimmed by 6 bases and J by 4 bases, leaving 15 bases between them. This chain's CDR3 is CSVGGTAVNEKLFF. In nucleotides, the CDR3 is TGCAGCGTCGGTGGGACGGCAGTTAATGAAAAACTGTTTTTT.

The V call is TRBV6-5, the J call TRBJ1-1; the match to TRBD1 covers 9 bases. The CDR3 totals 14 residues. The germline gives CDR1 MNHEY, CDR2 SVGAGI. The V gene end was trimmed by 10 bases and the J gene end by 0 bases; junction bases not matched to a gene: 6. CDR3 loop: CATLGTGLNTEAFF. CDR3 bases: TGTGCCACACTAGGGACAGGGTTGAACACTGAAGCTTTCTTT.

J is TRBJ1-1 and V is TRBV28; D is uncertain. The CDR3 is 15 amino acids. Germline CDR1 and CDR2: MDHEN and SYDVKM. V gave up 5 bases and J gave up 3 bases, with 16 bases separating them. The CDR3 here is CASSPRIIRDTEAFF. The DNA for the CDR3 is TGTGCCAGCAGTCCGAGGATAATTCGGGACACTGAAGCTTTCTTT.

The chain combines TRBV29-1 with TRBJ2-5, with 7 bases matching TRBD1. CDR3 length: 13 residues. CDR1 and CDR2 from the germline V gene are SQVTM and ANQGSEA. Unmatched junction bases numbered 8, after V lost 8 bases and J lost 2 bases. The CDR3 nucleotides are TGCAGCACCCGGGACAGATCTCAAGAGACCCAGTACTTC. It is translated as CSTRDRSQETQYF.

The chain joins TRBV7-9 to TRBJ1-2, with D unresolved. Germline assignment: CDR1 SEHNR and CDR2 FQNEAQ (reference sequence). V was shortened by 5 bases and J by 3 bases, with 7 bases between the two germline ends. There are 12 residues in the CDR3. DNA of the CDR3: TGTGCCAGCAGCCCCACGGACTATGGCTACACCTTC. Translated, it gives CASSPTDYGYTF.

V and J are TRBV3-1 (or the pseudogene TRBV3-2) and TRBJ2-4; TRBD1 or TRBD2 may be the D gene (5 bases each). The CDR3 covers 18 residues. The ends were cut back, 4 bases at V and 7 bases at J, with 26 bases in the middle. In germline, CDR1 is LGHDT, CDR2 YNNKEL (reference sequence). The CDR3 DNA follows: TGTGCCAGCAGCCCCGGCGGCCCGAGGGGCAAAACATCCAACATTCAGTACTTC. Translated: CASSPGGPRGKTSNIQYF.